These 2 T cell receptor beta chains were all obtained from the same sample, sequenced in a study of blood T cell repertoires in COVID-19. The method was immunoSEQ multiplex PCR; TCRdb's version includes in-frame clones alone and lacks a portion of them. Found here are approximately 410,000 clones, roughly 88% of them singletons; the top ten hold more than 1.4%. Sequenced: peripheral blood. Receptors were obtained from a woman aged 25-40 years with active or convalescent COVID-19.

The chain joins TRBV19 to TRBJ2-5; D may be TRBD1 (6 bases). This CDR3 comprises 16 residues. The V end was cut by 2 bases, the J end by 2 bases, with 15 bases between. The V gene's germline CDR1 is LNHDA and CDR2 SQIVND (reference sequence). CDR3 in amino acids: CASSIKGFRGQETQYF. CDR3 nucleotides: TGTGCCAGTAGTATAAAGGGTTTCAGGGGACAAGAGACCCAGTACTTC.

This clone has only one observation. This chain links TRBV5-1 with TRBJ1-1, with TRBD1 as a possible D gene (5 bases). Per germline, CDR1 SGHRS and CDR2 YFSETQ. Trimming pared 0 bases from V and 1 base from J, leaving 10 bases between. This CDR3 is built from 15 residues. CDR3 sequence reads: CASSLVSQGNTEAFF. The CDR3 DNA sequence: TGCGCCAGCAGCTTGGTATCCCAGGGGAACACTGAAGCTTTCTTT.